This T cell receptor (beta chain) was sequenced during a study of T cells in Graves' hyperthyroidism and ophthalmopathy. Study observations and caveats: Using 13 V-J features, a model discriminated ophthalmopathy from stable hyperthyroidism. Most thyroid clonotypes with frequency above 0.001 were detected in blood.

This clonotype was detected only a few times. Antigen specificity is unknown. From RNA transcripts, TCR beta CDR3 regions were amplified. HTBI primers were the set used in a first-round RT-PCR of the TCR CDR3. TCRdb re-called the multiplex PCR reads with MiXCR, one entry per CDR3 protein. The data hold 600,000 or so distinct CDR3 sequences, with about 16% observed a single time. Graves' hyperthyroidism showing no ophthalmopathy progression within 18 months was considered stable. The germline V gene encodes CDR1 DFQATT and CDR2 SNEGSKA (reference sequence). The CDR3 is made up of 17 amino acids. Losses at the gene ends were 0 bases for V and 8 bases for J; bases not matched to a gene: 10.

The sequence derives from a woman aged 25 to 45 with Graves' hyperthyroidism. The sequenced sample consisted of blood. The chain links TRBV20-1 to TRBJ2-2; 12 nucleotides agree with TRBD2. CDR3 DNA: TGCAGTGCTAGAGAGACTAGACTAGCGGGAGACGGGGGGGAGCTGTTTTTT. Translating gives CSARETRLAGDGGELFF.